The entry that follows covers one T cell receptor (beta chain) sequence. Its target is not known. This sample was included in a study of cytomegalovirus exposure and HLA in healthy donors. Whole-study results and caveats: Listed as cytomegalovirus-associated were around 160 TCR beta chains.

Sequenced by immunoSEQ multiplex PCR; TCRdb stores in-frame clones only, minus some. Of about 220,000 clones listed, around four fifths are singletons. The germline gives CDR1 SGHTA, CDR2 FQGNSA. The CDR3 sequence is 15 residues long. With 2 bases clipped from V and 13 bases from J, the junction kept 10 bases outside the gene matches. The donors formed part of the roughly 120-subject validation cohort, distinct from the roughly 620-subject first cohort. The specimen sequenced was PBMCs. The TCR sequence derives from a woman in her thirties in good health and CMV-seropositive. J is TRBJ2-5 and V is TRBV7-2, with 13 bases that match TRBD2. The CDR3 spells CASSLTGLAGARVYF. CDR3 DNA: TGTGCCAGCAGCTTAACCGGACTAGCGGGAGCCCGCGTGTACTTC.